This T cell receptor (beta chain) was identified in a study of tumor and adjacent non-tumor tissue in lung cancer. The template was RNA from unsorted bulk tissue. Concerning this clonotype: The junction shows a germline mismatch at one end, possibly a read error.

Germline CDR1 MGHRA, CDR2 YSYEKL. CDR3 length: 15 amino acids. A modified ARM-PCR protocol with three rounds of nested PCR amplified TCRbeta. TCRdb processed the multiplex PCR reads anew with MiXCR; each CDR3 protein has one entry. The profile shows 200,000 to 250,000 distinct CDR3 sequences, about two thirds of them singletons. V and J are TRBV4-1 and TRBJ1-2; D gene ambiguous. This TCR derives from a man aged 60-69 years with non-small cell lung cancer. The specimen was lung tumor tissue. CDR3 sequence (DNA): TGCGACAGCAGCCAAGAGGACGGGGTATATGGTGGCTACACCTTC. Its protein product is CDSSQEDGVYGGYTF.